The T cell receptor (beta chain) described here comes from a study of type 1 regulatory T cells. The V and J ends lost 0 bases and 0 bases respectively, with 7 bases between them. In germline, CDR1 is KGHSH, CDR2 LQKENI. The CDR3 length is 15 residues. Each CDR3 protein gets one entry after TCRdb re-called the reads with MiXCR. The sample includes about 97,000 distinct CDR3 sequences, roughly 28% of them seen just once. The TCR sequence derives from a human donor in good health. The chain joins TRBV18 to TRBJ2-3; D is unclear. The sample consisted of CD4+ T cells, either the whole sample or a sorted fraction (not recorded which). The CDR3 loop is CASSPPSQSTDTQYF. CDR3 nucleotide sequence: TGTGCCAGCTCACCACCTTCGCAAAGCACAGATACGCAGTATTTT.